The source of this T cell receptor (beta chain) is a study of blood T cell repertoires in COVID-19. The CDR3 loop spans 17 amino acids. CDR1 LNHDA and CDR2 SQIVND come from the germline V gene (reference sequence). Trimming at V came to 5 bases and at J to 4 bases, leaving 13 bases not matched to a gene. The repertoire was sequenced with immunoSEQ multiplex PCR; TCRdb's copy has only in-frame clones and lacks some. The sample consists of some 85,000 clones, 80% to 90% of them appearing once. The source of this sequence is a man between 45 and 60 years old with acute or convalescent COVID-19. The sequenced sample consisted of peripheral blood. The chain uses TRBV19 and TRBJ2-1, with 8 positions matching TRBD2. The CDR3 reads CASSSQWGRGDYNEQFF. For the CDR3, the DNA is TGTGCCAGTAGTTCCCAATGGGGGCGGGGGGATTACAATGAGCAGTTCTTC.